This T cell receptor beta chain was observed in a study of shared clonotypes between healthy human individuals. Data came from immunoSEQ multiplex PCR; TCRdb stores just in-frame clones and leaves some out. The sample includes more than 2 million clones, 85% to 95% seen only once; the top ten take about 0.13%. The CDR3 covers 15 residues. Germline assignment: CDR1 SGHDN and CDR2 FVKESK. The J segment lost 3 bases and the V segment lost 1 base, leaving 5 bases of the junction unmatched. Material for sequencing was naive CD4+ T cells sorted from blood. Noted subset: CD45RA+ positively selected. The receptor comes from a man aged 18 to 35 in good health. The chain combines TRBV14 with TRBJ2-7; the match to TRBD1 covers 8 bases. The chain's CDR3 is CASSQVDRVRYEQYF. CDR3 nucleotides: TGTGCCAGCAGCCAAGTGGACAGGGTACGCTACGAGCAGTACTTC.